One sample yielded the 30 T cell receptor beta chains listed below, sequenced in a study of blood T cell repertoires in COVID-19. Measured with immunoSEQ multiplex PCR; TCRdb has only the in-frame clones, and not every one. The repertoire holds about 260,000 clones, with about 85% as singletons. The sample taken for sequencing was peripheral blood. These receptors were obtained from a man aged 60-69 years who had recovered from COVID-19.

The chain is built from TRBV5-5 and TRBJ2-3, with 9 positions matching TRBD2. V trimming: 4 bases; J trimming: 0 bases; junction bases outside the gene matches: 6. Germline CDR1 SGHKS, CDR2 YYEKEE (reference sequence). There are 16 residues in the CDR3. The chain's CDR3 is CASSRLGTSSTDTQYF. In nucleotides, the CDR3 is TGTGCCAGCAGCCGGTTGGGGACTAGCAGCACAGATACGCAGTATTTT.

The chain combines TRBV5-1 with TRBJ1-1, with D tentatively TRBD1 (5 bases). V was clipped by 4 bases and J by 6 bases, with 22 bases between them. Germline V CDR1 and CDR2: SGHRS, YFSETQ. This CDR3 has 16 amino acids. The CDR3 loop reads CASSMLIQGNRPEAFF. The CDR3 DNA is TGCGCCAGCAGCATGTTAATCCAGGGTAATCGGCCTGAAGCTTTCTTT.

The chain recombines TRBV11-2 with TRBJ2-7; TRBD1 aligns across 8 bases. This CDR3 comprises 15 residues. Trimming removed 5 bases from V and 0 bases from J; junction bases left unmatched: 6. CDR1 is SGHAT, CDR2 FQNNGV, per germline. CDR3 in amino acids: CASSTTGGSSYEQYF. The CDR3 DNA follows: TGTGCCAGCAGCACTACAGGGGGAAGCTCCTACGAGCAGTACTTC.

This chain uses TRBV4-1 with TRBJ2-3; D is ambiguous. The CDR3 is 15 amino acids. The germline V gene has CDR1 MGHRA and CDR2 YSYEKL. Trimming left V 4 bases short and J 5 bases short, with 16 bases between. The CDR3 DNA follows: TGCGCCAGCAGCCCACCCCAGCGTCCGGGAGATACGCAGTATTTT. It yields the protein CASSPPQRPGDTQYF.

This chain joins TRBV19 and TRBJ1-3; 7 nucleotides align to TRBD1. V trimming: 3 bases; J trimming: 3 bases; junction bases outside the gene matches: 2. CDR1 is LNHDA and CDR2 is SQIVND in the germline V gene (reference sequence). There are 14 residues in the CDR3. Here the CDR3 DNA reads TGTGCCAGTAGTATTCGGGACAGTGGAAACACCATATATTTT. This translates into CASSIRDSGNTIYF.

The chain employs TRBV29-1 and TRBJ2-1; 12 positions match TRBD2. V was pared by 7 bases and J by 9 bases, with 7 bases of the junction left unmatched. The CDR3 has 13 residues. CDR1 and CDR2 (germline): SQVTM, ANQGSEA. CDR3 bases: TGCAGCGGAGGACTAGCGGGGAGGGCTGAGCAGTTCTTC. It encodes CSGGLAGRAEQFF.

The chain employs TRBV7-9 and TRBJ2-2, with 11 bases matching TRBD1. The CDR3 runs 17 residues. Unmatched junction bases numbered 5, after V lost 4 bases and J lost 1 base. Per germline, CDR1 SEHNR and CDR2 FQNEAQ (reference sequence). The CDR3 loop reads CASSSFGTGGNTGELFF. The CDR3 DNA is TGTGCCAGCAGCTCATTTGGGACAGGGGGGAACACCGGGGAGCTGTTTTTT.

The chain couples TRBV4-1 to TRBJ1-2, with D possibly TRBD1 on 6 matching bases. The length of the CDR3 is 14 residues. V was shortened by 0 bases and J by 4 bases, with 9 bases between the two germline ends. Germline-derived CDR1 and CDR2 are MGHRA and YSYEKL. For the CDR3, the DNA is TGCGCCAGCAGCCAAGAGTCAGGGGTCTATGGCTACACCTTC. Encoded protein: CASSQESGVYGYTF.

This chain links TRBV4-1 with TRBJ1-3, with D possibly being TRBD1 (5 bases). The CDR3 contains 16 residues. The V end lost 0 bases, the J end lost 4 bases, and 13 bases lay between the germline ends. From germline, CDR1 is MGHRA and CDR2 YSYEKL. CDR3 sequence reads: CASSQDLWGVGNTIYF. CDR3 DNA sequence: TGCGCCAGCAGCCAAGATCTTTGGGGGGTCGGAAACACCATATATTTT.

V and J are TRBV4-1 and TRBJ2-1; perhaps TRBD2 as D (5 bases). Germline V gene data show CDR1 as MGHRA and CDR2 as YSYEKL. The CDR3 contains 16 residues. V lost 1 base, J lost 2 bases, and 12 bases lay in between. The CDR3 DNA sequence: TGCGCCAGCAGCCAAGTTAGTAGCGCACCCTACAATGAGCAGTTCTTC. Translated: CASSQVSSAPYNEQFF.

The V and J genes are TRBV24-1 and TRBJ2-2, with 11 bases lining up with TRBD1. The germline V gene has CDR1 KGHDR and CDR2 SFDVKD. Unmatched junction bases numbered 6, after V lost 3 bases and J lost 4 bases. The CDR3 extends over 17 amino acids. The CDR3 reads CATSDIWTGGITGELFF. Written as DNA, the CDR3 is TGTGCCACCAGTGATATATGGACAGGGGGCATCACCGGGGAGCTGTTTTTT.

This CDR3 reads CASSLETGYNEQFF. The CDR3 DNA sequence: TGCGCCAGCAGCTTGGAGACAGGGTACAATGAGCAGTTCTTC. The chain recombines TRBV5-1 with TRBJ2-1, with 7 nucleotides matching TRBD1. Germline loops: CDR1 SGHRS, CDR2 YFSETQ. With 0 bases clipped from V and 4 bases from J, the junction kept 1 base outside the gene matches. The CDR3 covers 14 residues.

The rearrangement joins TRBV29-1 to TRBJ1-2, with a possible D match to TRBD1 (6 bases). CDR1 and CDR2 from the germline V gene are SQVTM and ANQGSEA. Trimming removed 0 bases from V and 8 bases from J, with 16 bases in between. The CDR3 consists of 14 residues. CDR3 DNA: TGCAGCGTTGAAGATTTCCAGGGGCTGGGGGGCTACACCTTC. Its protein product is CSVEDFQGLGGYTF.

The V and J genes are TRBV6-2 or TRBV6-3 and TRBJ2-7, with 8 positions matching TRBD1. The germline V gene encodes CDR1 MNHEY and CDR2 SVGEGT. After removal of 0 bases from V and 3 bases from J, the junction contained 4 bases not matched to a gene. The CDR3 extends over 15 amino acids. CDR3: CASSYSAGQVYEQYF. CDR3 DNA: TGTGCCAGCAGTTACTCGGCGGGACAGGTCTACGAGCAGTACTTC.

The V and J genes are TRBV11-2 and TRBJ2-7, with D possibly being TRBD2 (7 bases). The germline CDR1 and CDR2 sequences are SGHAT and FQNNGV. The CDR3 loop spans 16 amino acids. V lost 5 bases, J lost 6 bases, and 23 bases lay in between. CDR3 sequence: CASSPLGGGAMGEQYF. CDR3 coding DNA: TGTGCCAGCAGCCCTCTCGGTGGGGGGGCTATGGGCGAGCAGTACTTC.

This chain joins TRBV5-3 and TRBJ2-7, with 15 bases matching TRBD2. TRBV5-3 is reported as an ORF; its role is uncertain. V shed 3 bases, J shed 2 bases, and the junction held 3 bases outside the gene matches. The CDR3 is 16 amino acids. The CDR3 coding sequence is TGTGCCAGAAGCTCGGGACTAGCGGGGGGCCCCTACGAGCAGTACTTC. Translation gives CARSSGLAGGPYEQYF.

J is TRBJ1-2 and V is TRBV6-5; 9 bases are shared with TRBD1. The CDR3 is 15 residues long. Trimming took 9 bases from V and 4 from J; bases not matched to a gene: 12. The germline V gene has CDR1 MNHEY and CDR2 SVGAGI. The CDR3 spells CASTPVPGQGYGYTF. CDR3 nucleotide sequence: TGTGCCAGTACTCCGGTCCCGGGACAGGGCTATGGCTACACCTTC.

The V gene is TRBV27, the J gene TRBJ2-1, with a tentative D call TRBD1 (7 bases). Germline assignment: CDR1 MNHEY and CDR2 SMNVEV (reference sequence). Deletions cut 3 bases from V and 4 bases from J, with 19 bases between. The CDR3 extends over 17 amino acids. CDR3 region: CASSFLEGASRYNEQFF. The CDR3 DNA reads TGTGCCAGCAGTTTCTTGGAGGGGGCCAGTCGATACAATGAGCAGTTCTTC.

This clone was observed a single time. The V and J genes are TRBV5-6 and TRBJ2-4; 14 nucleotides agree with TRBD2. The germline V gene encodes CDR1 SGHDT and CDR2 YYEEEE. CDR3 length: 17 amino acids. J lost 2 bases, V lost 2 bases, and 3 bases had no gene match. The CDR3 is CASSFRLAGGPKNIQYF. DNA of the CDR3: TGTGCCAGCAGCTTCCGACTAGCGGGGGGGCCCAAAAACATTCAGTACTTC.

The chain is built from TRBV3-1 (or the pseudogene TRBV3-2) and TRBJ1-1; no clear D gene. There are 14 residues in the CDR3. Germline assignment: CDR1 LGHDT and CDR2 YNNKEL (reference sequence). Trimming pared 2 bases from V and 5 bases from J, leaving 12 bases between. The CDR3 loop reads CASSQWLGETEAFF. CDR3 nucleotides: TGTGCCAGCAGCCAATGGTTGGGAGAAACTGAAGCTTTCTTT.

The rearrangement joins TRBV12-3 or TRBV12-4 to TRBJ2-5; D remains ambiguous. Trimming stripped 7 bases from V and 5 bases from J, with 8 bases between. This CDR3 spans 11 amino acids. The CDR3 here is CASTLRETQYF. CDR3 sequence (DNA): TGTGCCAGCACCCTCCGGGAGACCCAGTACTTC.

CDR3 bases: TGTGCCAGCAGCTTGGTAGGGGTCTACGAGCAGTACTTC. Its protein is CASSLVGVYEQYF. The chain is built from TRBV5-4 and TRBJ2-7; tentatively, D is TRBD1 (5 bases). The CDR3 runs 13 residues. Germline loops: CDR1 SGHNT, CDR2 YYREEE (reference sequence). The V end was cut by 0 bases, the J end by 3 bases, with 7 bases between. The full variable domain, in which reference TRBV5-4 and TRBJ2-7 provide the parts outside the CDR3, is ETGVTQSPTHLIKTRGQQVTLRCSSQSGHNTVSWYQQALGQGPQFIFQYYREEENGRGNFPPRFSGLQFPNYSSELNVNALELDDSALYLCASSLVGVYEQYFGPGTRLTVT.

CDR3 in DNA: TGTGCCAGCAGCGAACTTGGACTAGTCAATGAGCAGTTCTTC. Protein: CASSELGLVNEQFF. This rearrangement joins TRBV9 to TRBJ2-1; 7 bases fit TRBD2. This CDR3 spans 14 amino acids. With V trimmed by 3 bases and J by 6 bases, 6 bases remained unmatched. Germline lookup yields CDR1 SGDLS and CDR2 YYNGEE.

The genes are TRBV7-9 and TRBJ2-1, with 9 nucleotides matching TRBD1. Unmatched junction bases numbered 8, after V lost 5 bases and J lost 3 bases. This CDR3 comprises 16 residues. CDR1 is SEHNR and CDR2 is FQNEAQ in the germline V gene (reference sequence). CDR3 residues: CASSTPGQGYYNEQFF. The CDR3, as DNA: TGTGCCAGCAGCACACCGGGACAGGGCTACTACAATGAGCAGTTCTTC.

V is TRBV25-1 and J is TRBJ2-7, with 10 bases identical to TRBD1. Germline CDR1 and CDR2: MGHDK and SYGVNS. The CDR3 has 14 amino acids. Germline trimming cut 6 bases from V and 7 bases from J; bases unmatched to any gene: 9. The CDR3 spells CASRFGQGVGEQYF. In nucleotides, the CDR3 is TGTGCCAGCAGGTTTGGACAGGGGGTCGGAGAGCAGTACTTC.

The V and J genes are TRBV18 and TRBJ2-1, with 10 bases matching TRBD2. Germline V gene data show CDR1 as KGHSH and CDR2 as LQKENI. The CDR3 sequence is 16 residues long. V dropped 2 bases and J dropped 3; count of bases not matched to a gene: 4. This CDR3 reads CASSPTGLAFYNEQFF. The CDR3 nucleotides read TGTGCCAGCTCACCAACGGGACTAGCGTTCTACAATGAGCAGTTCTTC. Together with reference TRBV18 and TRBJ2-1, the CDR3 gives the full variable domain: NAGVMQNPRHLVRRRGQEARLRCSPMKGHSHVYWYRQLPEEGLKFMVYLQKENIIDESGMPKERFSAEFPKEGPSILRIQQVVRGDSAAYFCASSPTGLAFYNEQFFGPGTRLTVL.

The gene calls are TRBV13 and TRBJ2-7; D not resolved. The germline CDR1 and CDR2 sequences are PRHDT and FYEKMQ (reference sequence). This CDR3 is 13 amino acids long. The ends were cut back, 2 bases at V and 5 bases at J, with 10 bases in the middle. For the CDR3, the DNA is TGTGCCAGCAGCTTACCCCCTCACAACGAGCAGTACTTC. Protein sequence: CASSLPPHNEQYF.

The chain couples TRBV3-1 (or the pseudogene TRBV3-2) to TRBJ1-2, with a weak D call TRBD1 (6 bases). The length of the CDR3 is 13 residues. Germline V CDR1 and CDR2: LGHDT, YNNKEL (reference sequence). Trimming pared 2 bases from V and 6 bases from J, leaving 10 bases between. CDR3 DNA: TGTGCCAGCAGCCAATTGGGGGCAGATGGCTACACCTTC. It specifies CASSQLGADGYTF.

The chain combines TRBV7-2 with TRBJ2-5, with TRBD2 matching over 9 bases. The CDR3 sequence is 14 residues long. Trimming removed 5 bases from V and 4 bases from J; junction bases left unmatched: 5. Germline V CDR1 and CDR2: SGHTA, FQGNSA. In DNA, the CDR3 is TGTGCCAGCAGCGCCGGACTAGCGCCAGAGACCCAGTACTTC. Residues: CASSAGLAPETQYF.

V and J are TRBV5-1 and TRBJ2-7, with 8 bases lining up with TRBD1. With V trimmed by 0 bases and J by 0 bases, 2 bases remained unmatched. Germline CDR1 reads SGHRS; CDR2 reads YFSETQ. The CDR3 loop spans 15 amino acids. Here the CDR3 DNA reads TGCGCCAGCAGCTTGGGTCAGGGGGCCTCCTACGAGCAGTACTTC. This codes for CASSLGQGASYEQYF.